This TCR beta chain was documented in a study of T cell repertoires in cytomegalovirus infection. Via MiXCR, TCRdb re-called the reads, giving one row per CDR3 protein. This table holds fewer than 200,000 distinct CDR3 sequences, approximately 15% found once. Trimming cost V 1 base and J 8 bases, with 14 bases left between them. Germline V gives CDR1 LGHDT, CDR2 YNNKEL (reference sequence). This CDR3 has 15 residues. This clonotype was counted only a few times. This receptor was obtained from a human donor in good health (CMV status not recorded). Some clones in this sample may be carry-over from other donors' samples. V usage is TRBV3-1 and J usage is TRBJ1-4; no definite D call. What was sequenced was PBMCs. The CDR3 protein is CASSQVQFLSEKLFF. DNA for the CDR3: TGTGCCAGCAGCCAAGTTCAGTTCTTGAGCGAAAAACTGTTTTTT.